Below, 21 T cell receptor beta chains from the same sample are listed, as sequenced in a study of blood T cell repertoires in COVID-19. The protocol was immunoSEQ multiplex PCR, while the TCRdb copy is restricted to in-frame clones and leaves out a portion. The sample includes approximately 300,000 clones, roughly 85% of them seen just once. The sequencing input was PBMCs or T cells enriched from blood (not recorded which). These receptors all come from a woman in her thirties who had been exposed to COVID-19.

This clone was observed once. This chain connects TRBV6-4 to TRBJ2-6; possible D gene TRBD2, 5 bases. CDR1 is MRHNA and CDR2 is SNTAGT in the germline V gene. V was clipped by 2 bases and J by 0 bases, with 8 bases between them. The CDR3 runs to 16 residues. CDR3 bases: TGTGCCAGCAGTGACGACTATAGCTCTGGGGCCAACGTCCTGACTTTC. Amino acids: CASSDDYSSGANVLTF.

The chain employs TRBV4-3 and TRBJ1-1; maybe TRBD1 (5 bases). Germline assignment: CDR1 LGHNA and CDR2 YSLEER. V gave up 0 bases and J gave up 7 bases, with 36 bases separating them. This CDR3 comprises 22 residues. The CDR3 nucleotides are TGCGCCAGCAGCCAAGATCGAGGAACATCGTTTTGGCTAGGAAGGGGATCCATTGAAGCTTTCTTT. Translation gives CASSQDRGTSFWLGRGSIEAFF.

V usage is TRBV5-4 and J usage is TRBJ2-7, with D tentatively TRBD1 (6 bases). Germline V gene lookup returns CDR1 SGHNT and CDR2 YYREEE (reference sequence). The germline V and J ends were trimmed by 5 bases and 0 bases, with 18 bases remaining between them. The CDR3 contains 16 residues. The CDR3: CASRGWQGKDSYEQYF. The CDR3 DNA reads as TGTGCCAGCAGAGGGTGGCAGGGGAAAGACTCCTACGAGCAGTACTTC.

The chain employs TRBV9 and TRBJ1-4, with 7 bases lining up with TRBD1. The CDR3 is 16 amino acids. J lost 7 bases, V lost 0 bases, and 9 bases had no gene match. Per the germline V gene, CDR1 is SGDLS and CDR2 is YYNGEE. The chain's CDR3 is CASSVEETGKGEKLFF. Here the CDR3 DNA reads TGTGCCAGCAGCGTAGAGGAGACAGGGAAGGGTGAAAAACTGTTTTTT. The full variable domain, completed using reference TRBV9 and TRBJ1-4, is DSGVTQTPKHLITATGQRVTLRCSPRSGDLSVYWYQQSLDQGLQFLIQYYNGEERAKGNILERFSAQQFPDLHSELNLSSLELGDSALYFCASSVEETGKGEKLFFGSGTQLSVL.

V is TRBV7-8 and J is TRBJ1-1; D possibly corresponds to TRBD1 (5 bases). From germline, CDR1 is SGHVS and CDR2 FQNEAQ. V was clipped by 8 bases and J by 1 base, with 14 bases between them. The CDR3 loop spans 14 amino acids. This CDR3 reads CASGRTGGNTEAFF. The CDR3 nucleotides are TGTGCCAGCGGTCGGACGGGGGGGAACACTGAAGCTTTCTTT. Full variable domain (missing parts from reference TRBV7-8 and TRBJ1-1): GAGVSQSPRYKVAKRGQDVALRCDPISGHVSLFWYQQALGQGPEFLTYFQNEAQLDKSGLPSDRFFAERPEGSVSTLKIQRTQQEDSAVYLCASGRTGGNTEAFFGQGTRLTVV.

V usage is TRBV6-5 and J usage is TRBJ1-1; 7 bases match TRBD1. This CDR3 has 15 amino acids. V was pared by 6 bases and J by 1 base, with 8 bases of the junction left unmatched. Germline V gene lookup returns CDR1 MNHEY and CDR2 SVGAGI. The CDR3 sequence is CASRLTGTANTEAFF. Written as DNA, the CDR3 is TGTGCCAGCAGACTTACCGGGACAGCGAACACTGAAGCTTTCTTT.

The V gene is TRBV18, the J gene TRBJ1-6; TRBD1 aligns across 8 bases. Germline-derived CDR1 and CDR2 are KGHSH and LQKENI. After removal of 6 bases from V and 1 base from J, the junction contained 8 bases not matched to a gene. The CDR3 runs 17 residues. The CDR3 loop is CASSSDRELSYNSPLHF. The CDR3 coding sequence is TGTGCCAGCTCTTCGGACAGGGAATTGTCCTATAATTCACCCCTCCACTTT.

The chain recombines TRBV4-1 with TRBJ2-3, with D possibly TRBD2 on 5 matching bases. The CDR3 runs to 16 residues. Trimming took off 0 bases at V and 0 bases at J, with 10 bases between the two ends. Germline loops: CDR1 MGHRA, CDR2 YSYEKL. This CDR3 is CASSQDSSGSTDTQYF. CDR3 DNA: TGCGCCAGCAGCCAAGATTCAAGCGGTAGCACAGATACGCAGTATTTT.

V is TRBV9 and J is TRBJ2-2; possibly TRBD1 for D (6 bases). The CDR3 consists of 15 residues. V dropped 4 bases and J dropped 4 bases, with 14 bases sitting between them. Looked up from germline, CDR1 is SGDLS and CDR2 is YYNGEE. CDR3 protein: CASSSQGQITGELFF. The CDR3 DNA sequence: TGTGCCAGCAGCAGCCAGGGGCAAATCACCGGGGAGCTGTTTTTT.

This chain links TRBV7-9 with TRBJ2-6, with D possibly TRBD2 on 5 matching bases. This CDR3 has 16 amino acids. Trimming pared 4 bases from V and 2 bases from J, leaving 12 bases between. CDR1 and CDR2 from the germline V gene are SEHNR and FQNEAQ (reference sequence). This CDR3 reads CASSSARTAGANVLTF. The CDR3, as DNA: TGTGCCAGCAGCTCGGCTCGGACTGCTGGGGCCAACGTCCTGACTTTC.

This clone has just a few counts. The chain is built from TRBV3-1 (or the pseudogene TRBV3-2) and TRBJ1-2, with a weak D call TRBD1 (6 bases). The V gene lost 2 bases and the J gene lost 7 bases, with 14 bases spanning the gap. The CDR3 totals 14 residues. CDR1 is LGHDT, CDR2 YNNKEL, per germline (reference sequence). CDR3 sequence: CASSQPTGSAGYTF. The CDR3 DNA follows: TGTGCCAGCAGCCAACCCACAGGGTCGGCTGGCTACACCTTC.

The chain carries TRBV5-1 and TRBJ2-1; TRBD1 is a possible D gene (5 bases). CDR1 SGHRS and CDR2 YFSETQ come from the germline V gene. CDR3 size: 15 residues. V gave up 2 bases and J gave up 3 bases, with 12 bases separating them. The CDR3 bases are TGCGCCAGCAGCTTTAATGGACAAATCTACAATGAGCAGTTCTTC. This translates into CASSFNGQIYNEQFF. Drawing the rest from reference TRBV5-1 and TRBJ2-1, the complete variable domain is KAGVTQTPRYLIKTRGQQVTLSCSPISGHRSVSWYQQTPGQGLQFLFEYFSETQRNKGNFPGRFSGRQFSNSRSEMNVSTLELGDSALYLCASSFNGQIYNEQFFGPGTRLTVL.

The rearrangement joins TRBV5-1 to TRBJ2-3; tentatively, D is TRBD1 (8 bases). V was cut by 3 bases and J by 2 bases, with 13 bases left in between. Looked up from germline, CDR1 is SGHRS and CDR2 is YFSETQ. This CDR3 is 15 amino acids long. CDR3 amino acids: CASSSTGGVTDTQYF. Here the CDR3 DNA reads TGCGCCAGCAGCTCAACAGGGGGGGTCACAGATACGCAGTATTTT.

This clone was detected only a few times. CDR3 amino acids: CASSPQGSTIGQPQHF. The CDR3 bases are TGTGCCAGCTCACCCCAGGGAAGTACGATAGGTCAGCCCCAGCATTTT. The chain couples TRBV18 to TRBJ1-5; possible D gene TRBD1, 5 bases. The V and J ends lost 3 bases and 6 bases respectively, with 18 bases between them. Per germline, CDR1 KGHSH and CDR2 LQKENI. The CDR3 has 16 residues.

This clone appeared a few times. The CDR3 DNA is TGTGCCAGCAGCTACCCCGGTCGGGGTACTAACTATGGCTACACCTTC. As protein: CASSYPGRGTNYGYTF. This sequence joins TRBV5-6 and TRBJ1-2; D call uncertain. Per germline, CDR1 SGHDT and CDR2 YYEEEE. The CDR3 spans 16 residues. Trimming took off 3 bases at V and 0 bases at J, with 15 bases between the two ends.

The chain recombines TRBV5-1 with TRBJ2-7, with 9 bases aligning to TRBD1. The junction had 8 bases not matched to a gene; V was cut back by 4 bases and J by 6 bases. Germline V gene lookup returns CDR1 SGHRS and CDR2 YFSETQ. The CDR3 runs to 14 residues. The CDR3 sequence is CASSPGTGIGEQYF. The CDR3 DNA reads TGCGCCAGCAGCCCCGGGACAGGGATAGGCGAGCAGTACTTC.

This clone was counted once. This chain connects TRBV6-5 to TRBJ1-1; unclear D gene. This CDR3 comprises 14 residues. Germline V gene sequence: CDR1 MNHEY, CDR2 SVGAGI. Trimming pared 7 bases from V and 1 base from J, leaving 13 bases between. CDR3 DNA: TGTGCCAGCACCACCCGACGAGGGAACACTGAAGCTTTCTTT. Its protein product is CASTTRRGNTEAFF.

The gene calls are TRBV29-1 and TRBJ1-1, with 8 bases matching TRBD1. V lost 6 bases, J lost 1 base, and 1 base stayed unmatched. Germline V gene data show CDR1 as SQVTM and CDR2 as ANQGSEA. The CDR3 spans 12 residues. CDR3 amino acids: CSVGTGNTEAFF. Written as DNA, the CDR3 is TGCAGCGTGGGGACAGGGAACACTGAAGCTTTCTTT.

The V and J genes are TRBV11-3 and TRBJ1-1; tentative D call: TRBD1 (5 bases). The germline V and J ends were trimmed by 6 bases and 0 bases, with 8 bases remaining between them. There are 13 residues in the CDR3. Germline V gene lookup returns CDR1 SGHNT and CDR2 YENEEA. The CDR3 protein is CASRGLMNTEAFF. In DNA, the CDR3 is TGTGCCAGCAGGGGACTGATGAACACTGAAGCTTTCTTT.

Concerning this clone: Other DNA sequences of this sample code for an identical CDR3. Here the CDR3 reads CASSQGTGGEQYF. CDR3 nucleotides: TGTGCCAGCAGCCAAGGGACAGGGGGTGAGCAGTACTTC. The chain has TRBV3-1 (or the pseudogene TRBV3-2) and TRBJ2-7, with TRBD1 matching over 10 bases. This CDR3 region has 13 residues. The germline V gene encodes CDR1 LGHDT and CDR2 YNNKEL (reference sequence). J was trimmed by 7 bases and V by 1 base; bases with no gene match: 1.

CDR3 residues: CASSTGQVYGYTF. The CDR3, as DNA: TGTGCCAGCAGTACCGGACAAGTCTATGGCTACACCTTC. V is TRBV28 and J is TRBJ1-2, with a weak D call TRBD1 (5 bases). The V gene's germline CDR1 is MDHEN and CDR2 SYDVKM. This CDR3 spans 13 amino acids. V lost 5 bases, J lost 4 bases, and 11 bases lay in between.